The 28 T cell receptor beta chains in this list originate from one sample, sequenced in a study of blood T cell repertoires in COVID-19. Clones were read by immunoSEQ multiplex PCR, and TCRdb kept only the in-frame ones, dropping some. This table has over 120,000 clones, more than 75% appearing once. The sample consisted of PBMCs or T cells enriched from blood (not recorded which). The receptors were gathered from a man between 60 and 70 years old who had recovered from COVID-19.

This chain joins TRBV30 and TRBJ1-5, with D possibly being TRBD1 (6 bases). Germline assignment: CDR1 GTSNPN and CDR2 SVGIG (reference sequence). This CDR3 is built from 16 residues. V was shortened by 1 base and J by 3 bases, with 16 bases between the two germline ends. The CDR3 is CAWSAPPRGSNQPQHF. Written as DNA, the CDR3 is TGTGCCTGGAGTGCCCCACCTAGGGGGTCCAATCAGCCCCAGCATTTT. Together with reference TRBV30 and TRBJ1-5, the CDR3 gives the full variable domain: SQTIHQWPATLVQPVGSPLSLECTVEGTSNPNLYWYRQAAGRGLQLLFYSVGIGQISSEVPQNLSASRPQDRQFILSSKKLLLSDSGFYLCAWSAPPRGSNQPQHFGDGTRLSIL.

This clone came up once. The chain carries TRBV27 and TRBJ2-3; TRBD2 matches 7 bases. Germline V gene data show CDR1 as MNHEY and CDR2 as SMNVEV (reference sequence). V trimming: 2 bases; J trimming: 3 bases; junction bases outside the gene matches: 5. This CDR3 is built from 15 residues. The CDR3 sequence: CASSLGSSGTDTQYF. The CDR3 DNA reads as TGTGCCAGCAGTTTAGGGAGTAGCGGGACAGATACGCAGTATTTT.

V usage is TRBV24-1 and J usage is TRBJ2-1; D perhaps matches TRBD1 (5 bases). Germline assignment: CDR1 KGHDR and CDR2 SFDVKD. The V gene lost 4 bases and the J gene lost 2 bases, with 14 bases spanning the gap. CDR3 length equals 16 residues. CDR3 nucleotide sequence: TGTGCCACCAGTGACCCTGGACACCCACCCTACAATGAGCAGTTCTTC. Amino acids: CATSDPGHPPYNEQFF.

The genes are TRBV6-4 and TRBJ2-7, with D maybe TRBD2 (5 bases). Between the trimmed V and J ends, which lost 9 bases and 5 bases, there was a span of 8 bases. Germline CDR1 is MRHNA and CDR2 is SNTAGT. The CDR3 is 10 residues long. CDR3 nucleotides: TGTGCCAGAATCGGGGACGAGCAGTACTTC. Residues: CARIGDEQYF.

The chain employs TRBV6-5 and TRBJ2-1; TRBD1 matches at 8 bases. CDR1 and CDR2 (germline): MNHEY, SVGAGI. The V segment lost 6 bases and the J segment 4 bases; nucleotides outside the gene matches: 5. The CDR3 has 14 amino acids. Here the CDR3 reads CASSGRGLYNEQFF. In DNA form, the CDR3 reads TGTGCCAGCAGCGGCAGGGGGCTTTACAATGAGCAGTTCTTC.

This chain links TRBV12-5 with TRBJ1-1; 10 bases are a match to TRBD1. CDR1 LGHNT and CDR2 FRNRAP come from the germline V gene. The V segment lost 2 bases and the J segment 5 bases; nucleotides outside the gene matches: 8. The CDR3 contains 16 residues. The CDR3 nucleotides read TGTGCTAGTGGTTTGACAACCGGGACAGGGGTAACTGAAGCTTTCTTT. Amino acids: CASGLTTGTGVTEAFF.

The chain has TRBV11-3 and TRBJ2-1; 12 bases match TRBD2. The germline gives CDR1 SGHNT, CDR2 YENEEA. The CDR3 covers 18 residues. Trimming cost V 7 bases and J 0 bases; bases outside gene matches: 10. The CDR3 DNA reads TGTGCCAGCACAAGACTAGCGGGAGAAGGCAGCTCCTACAATGAGCAGTTCTTC. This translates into CASTRLAGEGSSYNEQFF.

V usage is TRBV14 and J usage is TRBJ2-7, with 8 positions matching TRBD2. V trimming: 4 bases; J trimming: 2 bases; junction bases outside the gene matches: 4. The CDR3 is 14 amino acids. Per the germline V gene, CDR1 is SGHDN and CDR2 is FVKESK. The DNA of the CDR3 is TGTGCCAGCAGCCCCTTCGGGGGGGCCTACGAGCAGTACTTC. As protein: CASSPFGGAYEQYF.

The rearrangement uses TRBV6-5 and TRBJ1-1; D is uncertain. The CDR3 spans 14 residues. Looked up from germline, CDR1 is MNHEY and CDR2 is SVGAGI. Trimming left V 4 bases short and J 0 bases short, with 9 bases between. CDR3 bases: TGTGCCAGCAGTTGGCGGGGAGTGAACACTGAAGCTTTCTTT. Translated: CASSWRGVNTEAFF.

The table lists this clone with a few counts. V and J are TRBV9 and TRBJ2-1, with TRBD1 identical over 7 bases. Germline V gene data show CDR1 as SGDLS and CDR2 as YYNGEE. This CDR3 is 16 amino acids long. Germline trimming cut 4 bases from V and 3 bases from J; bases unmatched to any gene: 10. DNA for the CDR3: TGTGCCAGCAGCACCCTACAGGGGACGGGCTACAATGAGCAGTTCTTC. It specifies CASSTLQGTGYNEQFF.

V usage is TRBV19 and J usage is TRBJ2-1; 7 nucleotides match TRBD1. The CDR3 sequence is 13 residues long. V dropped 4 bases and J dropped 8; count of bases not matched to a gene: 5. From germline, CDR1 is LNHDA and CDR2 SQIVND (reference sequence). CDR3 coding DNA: TGTGCCAGTAGTAGACAGGGTAGAGATGAGCAGTTCTTC. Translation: CASSRQGRDEQFF.

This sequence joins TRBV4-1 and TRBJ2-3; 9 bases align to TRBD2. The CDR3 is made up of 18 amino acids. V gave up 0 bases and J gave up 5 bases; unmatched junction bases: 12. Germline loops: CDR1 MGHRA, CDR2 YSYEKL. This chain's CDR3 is CASSQDTGAGGRIDTQYF. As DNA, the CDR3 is TGCGCCAGCAGCCAAGATACCGGTGCGGGGGGGCGGATAGATACGCAGTATTTT.

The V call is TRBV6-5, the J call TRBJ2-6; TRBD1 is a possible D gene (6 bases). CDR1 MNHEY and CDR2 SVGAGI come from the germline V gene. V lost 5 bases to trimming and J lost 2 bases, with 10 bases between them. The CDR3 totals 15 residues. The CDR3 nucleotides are TGTGCCAGCAGTCCACAGGGACCTGGGGCCAACGTCCTGACTTTC. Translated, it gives CASSPQGPGANVLTF.

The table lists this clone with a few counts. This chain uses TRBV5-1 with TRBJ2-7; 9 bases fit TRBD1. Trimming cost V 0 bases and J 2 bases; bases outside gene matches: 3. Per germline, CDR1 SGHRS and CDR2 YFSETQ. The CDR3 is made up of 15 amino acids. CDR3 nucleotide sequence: TGCGCCAGCAGCTTGGGACAGGGGGTGGCCTACGAGCAGTACTTC. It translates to CASSLGQGVAYEQYF.

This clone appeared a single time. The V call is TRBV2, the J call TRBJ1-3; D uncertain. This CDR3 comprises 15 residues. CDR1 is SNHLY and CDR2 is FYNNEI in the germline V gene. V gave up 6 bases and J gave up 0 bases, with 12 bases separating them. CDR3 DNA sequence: TGTGCCAGCAGATTCACTCCTACCTCTGGAAACACCATATATTTT. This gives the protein CASRFTPTSGNTIYF.

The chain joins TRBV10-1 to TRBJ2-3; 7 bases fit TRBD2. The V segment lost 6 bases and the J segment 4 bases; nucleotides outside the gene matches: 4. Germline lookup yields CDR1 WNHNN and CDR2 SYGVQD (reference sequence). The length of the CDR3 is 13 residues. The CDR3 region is CASRAGRADTQYF. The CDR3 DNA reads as TGCGCCAGCAGGGCTGGGAGGGCAGATACGCAGTATTTT.

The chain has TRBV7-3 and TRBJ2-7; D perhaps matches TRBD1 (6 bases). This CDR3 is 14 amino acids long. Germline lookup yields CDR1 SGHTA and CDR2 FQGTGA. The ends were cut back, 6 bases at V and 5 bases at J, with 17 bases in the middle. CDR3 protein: CASRGAVPGDEQYF. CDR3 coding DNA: TGTGCCAGCAGGGGGGCGGTGCCAGGGGACGAGCAGTACTTC.

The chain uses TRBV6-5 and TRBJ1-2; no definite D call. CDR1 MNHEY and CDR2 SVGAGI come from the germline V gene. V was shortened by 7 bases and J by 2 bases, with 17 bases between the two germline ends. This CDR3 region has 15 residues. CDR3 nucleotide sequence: TGTGCCAGCACACACCCTCGAGGGAGGAACTATGGCTACACCTTC. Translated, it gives CASTHPRGRNYGYTF.

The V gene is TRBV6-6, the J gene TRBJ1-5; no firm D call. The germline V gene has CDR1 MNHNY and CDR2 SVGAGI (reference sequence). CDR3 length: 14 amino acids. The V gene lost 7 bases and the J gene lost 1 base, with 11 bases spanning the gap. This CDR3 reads CASMGTLSNQPQHF. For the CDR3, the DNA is TGTGCCAGCATGGGCACCCTAAGCAATCAGCCCCAGCATTTT.

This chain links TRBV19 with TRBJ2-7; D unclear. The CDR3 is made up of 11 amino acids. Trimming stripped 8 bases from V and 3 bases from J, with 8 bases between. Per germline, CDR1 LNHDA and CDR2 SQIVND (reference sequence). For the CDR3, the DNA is TGTGCCAGTTCAGACTTCTACGAGCAGTACTTC. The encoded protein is CASSDFYEQYF.

Written as DNA, the CDR3 is TGCGCCAGCAGCTTGGCCGAGGGACAGGGATATGGCTACACCTTC. It specifies CASSLAEGQGYGYTF. The chain recombines TRBV5-1 with TRBJ1-2; 9 nucleotides align to TRBD1. Germline loops: CDR1 SGHRS, CDR2 YFSETQ. This CDR3 spans 15 amino acids. With V trimmed by 0 bases and J by 5 bases, 5 bases remained unmatched.

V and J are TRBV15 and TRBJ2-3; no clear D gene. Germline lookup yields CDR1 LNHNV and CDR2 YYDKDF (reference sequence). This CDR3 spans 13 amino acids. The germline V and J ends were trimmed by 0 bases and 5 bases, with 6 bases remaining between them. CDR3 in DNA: TGTGCCACCAGCAGAGATTCCAGAGATACGCAGTATTTT. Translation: CATSRDSRDTQYF.

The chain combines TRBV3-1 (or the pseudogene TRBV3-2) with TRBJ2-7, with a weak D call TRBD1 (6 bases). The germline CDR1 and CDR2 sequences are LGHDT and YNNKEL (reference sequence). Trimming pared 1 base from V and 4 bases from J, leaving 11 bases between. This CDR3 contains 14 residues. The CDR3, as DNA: TGTGCCAGCAGCCAAGCCGGGACACTATACGAGCAGTACTTC. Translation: CASSQAGTLYEQYF.

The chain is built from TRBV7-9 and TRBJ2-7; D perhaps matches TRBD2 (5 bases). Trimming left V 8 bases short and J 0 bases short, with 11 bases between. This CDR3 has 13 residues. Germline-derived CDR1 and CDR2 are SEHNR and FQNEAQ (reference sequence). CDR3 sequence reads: CASGTSLSYEQYF. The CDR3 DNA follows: TGTGCCAGCGGCACTAGTCTCTCCTACGAGCAGTACTTC.

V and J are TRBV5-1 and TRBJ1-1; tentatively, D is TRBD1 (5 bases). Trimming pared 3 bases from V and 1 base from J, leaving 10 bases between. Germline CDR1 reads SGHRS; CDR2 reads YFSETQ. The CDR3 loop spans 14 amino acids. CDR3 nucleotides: TGCGCCAGCAGCTCCCAGGGCGCGAACACTGAAGCTTTCTTT. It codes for CASSSQGANTEAFF.

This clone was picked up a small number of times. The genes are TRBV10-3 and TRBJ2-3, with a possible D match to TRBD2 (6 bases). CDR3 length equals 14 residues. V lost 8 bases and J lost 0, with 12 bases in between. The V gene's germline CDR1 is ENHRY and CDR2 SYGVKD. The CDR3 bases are TGTGCCATCGGGGGGAAATTGAGCACAGATACGCAGTATTTT. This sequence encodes CAIGGKLSTDTQYF.

The CDR3 spells CASSGTGASNYGYTF. CDR3 nucleotides: TGTGCCAGCAGTGGGACAGGAGCCTCTAACTATGGCTACACCTTC. This sequence joins TRBV28 and TRBJ1-2; 8 nucleotides agree with TRBD1. The CDR3 spans 15 residues. Germline assignment: CDR1 MDHEN and CDR2 SYDVKM. J was trimmed by 0 bases and V by 5 bases; bases with no gene match: 5.

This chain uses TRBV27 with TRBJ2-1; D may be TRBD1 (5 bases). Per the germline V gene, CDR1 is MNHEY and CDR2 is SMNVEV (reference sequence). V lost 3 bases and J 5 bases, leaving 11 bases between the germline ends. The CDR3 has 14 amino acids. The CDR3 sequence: CASSFQGGDNEQFF. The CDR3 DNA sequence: TGTGCCAGCAGTTTCCAGGGTGGAGACAATGAGCAGTTCTTC.